These 16 T cell receptor beta chains were all obtained from the same sample, sequenced in a study of blood T cell repertoires in COVID-19. The assay was immunoSEQ multiplex PCR, and TCRdb's table has in-frame clones only and misses some. The top ten clones hold approximately 4% of a sample with approximately 240,000 clones, under 85% of them seen once. The sample comprised peripheral blood. These receptors all stem from a woman aged 40 to 49 with active or convalescent COVID-19.

The chain has TRBV7-9 and TRBJ1-2, with D perhaps matching TRBD1 (5 bases). The CDR3 is 11 amino acids. V lost 2 bases and J lost 7, with 5 bases in between. Germline CDR1 and CDR2: SEHNR and FQNEAQ (reference sequence). CDR3 coding DNA: TGTGCCAGCAGCTTACAGGGTGGCTACACCTTC. This encodes CASSLQGGYTF. Full variable domain (outside the CDR3, taken from reference TRBV7-9 and TRBJ1-2): DTGVSQNPRHKITKRGQNVTFRCDPISEHNRLYWYRQTLGQGPEFLTYFQNEAQLEKSRLLSDRFSAERPKGSFSTLEIQRTEQGDSAMYLCASSLQGGYTFGSGTRLTVV.

The chain recombines TRBV6-6 with TRBJ2-2, with 8 bases fitting TRBD2. The CDR3 is 16 residues long. CDR1 is MNHNY, CDR2 SVGAGI, per germline (reference sequence). Trimming took 6 bases from V and 2 from J; bases not matched to a gene: 8. CDR3 protein: CASSQLAGTNTGELFF. The CDR3, as DNA: TGTGCCAGCAGCCAATTAGCGGGGACAAACACCGGGGAGCTGTTTTTT.

This chain joins TRBV3-1 (or the pseudogene TRBV3-2) and TRBJ1-3, with D possibly TRBD1 on 5 matching bases. Trimming left V 5 bases short and J 4 bases short, with 18 bases between. Per the germline V gene, CDR1 is LGHDT and CDR2 is YNNKEL (reference sequence). The CDR3 extends over 16 amino acids. The CDR3 is CASSTLPGNEGNTIYF. The CDR3 DNA is TGTGCCAGCAGCACCTTACCAGGGAATGAGGGAAACACCATATATTTT.

This clone was detected only once. The chain is built from TRBV24-1 and TRBJ1-3, with D perhaps TRBD1 (6 bases). V lost 3 bases to trimming and J lost 4 bases, with 15 bases between them. Germline loops: CDR1 KGHDR, CDR2 SFDVKD. The CDR3 contains 16 residues. Here the CDR3 DNA reads TGTGCCACCAGTGATCCGACAGGAGAGGGCGGAAACACCATATATTTT. Its translation: CATSDPTGEGGNTIYF.

The chain couples TRBV6-5 to TRBJ1-2, with D possibly TRBD1 on 6 matching bases. Germline V lookup: CDR1 MNHEY, CDR2 SVGAGI. This CDR3 has 12 residues. Between the trimmed V and J ends, which lost 5 bases and 8 bases, there was a span of 12 bases. Written as DNA, the CDR3 is TGTGCCAGCAGTCAGGGGACCCGGGGCTACACCTTC. Translation gives CASSQGTRGYTF.

V is TRBV4-1 and J is TRBJ2-3, with 9 bases matching TRBD1. V gave up 1 base and J gave up 4 bases; unmatched junction bases: 6. The CDR3 is 16 amino acids. Germline V gene data show CDR1 as MGHRA and CDR2 as YSYEKL. The CDR3 loop reads CASSQGLGQGSDTQYF. The CDR3 nucleotides read TGCGCCAGCAGCCAAGGATTGGGACAGGGATCAGATACGCAGTATTTT.

V and J are TRBV7-3 and TRBJ2-3; 9 positions agree with TRBD2. This CDR3 comprises 14 residues. With V trimmed by 5 bases and J by 2 bases, 2 bases remained unmatched. The germline CDR1 and CDR2 sequences are SGHTA and FQGTGA. DNA of the CDR3: TGTGCCAGCAGCCGACTAGCGGCCACAGATACGCAGTATTTT. This gives the protein CASSRLAATDTQYF.

The chain combines TRBV11-3 with TRBJ2-1, with TRBD2 matching 9 bases. The CDR3 is made up of 15 amino acids. V lost 3 bases, J lost 8 bases, and 8 bases stayed unmatched. Germline V gene data show CDR1 as SGHNT and CDR2 as YENEEA. CDR3 protein: CASSFRAGGRDEQFF. CDR3 DNA: TGTGCCAGCAGCTTCAGAGCGGGGGGAAGGGATGAGCAGTTCTTC. The entire variable domain, with the rest obtained from reference TRBV11-3 and TRBJ2-1, is as follows: EAGVVQSPRYKIIEKKQPVAFWCNPISGHNTLYWYLQNLGQGPELLIRYENEEAVDDSQLPKDRFSAERLKGVDSTLKIQPAELGDSAVYLCASSFRAGGRDEQFFGPGTRLTVL.

This chain joins TRBV9 and TRBJ1-5; D is possibly TRBD1 (5 bases). The CDR3 sequence is 14 residues long. Trimming removed 2 bases from V and 6 bases from J, with 12 bases in between. Germline V gene lookup returns CDR1 SGDLS and CDR2 YYNGEE. The CDR3 reads CASSVHRGSQPQHF. DNA of the CDR3: TGTGCCAGCAGCGTCCACCGGGGGAGTCAGCCCCAGCATTTT.

This clone was counted once. At one end, the junction sequence differs from germline, possibly due to a read error. V usage is TRBV27 and J usage is TRBJ2-7, with 8 bases lining up with TRBD1. From germline, CDR1 is MNHEY and CDR2 SMNVEV (reference sequence). The CDR3 is 13 residues long. CDR3 in amino acids: CASSLSDRDRRNF. The CDR3 DNA reads as TGTGCCAGCAGTTTATCGGACAGGGACAGGAGGAACTTC.

The chain employs TRBV28 and TRBJ1-2, with TRBD1 identical over 10 bases. The germline V gene encodes CDR1 MDHEN and CDR2 SYDVKM. The CDR3 contains 15 residues. The J segment lost 7 bases and the V segment lost 5 bases, leaving 10 bases of the junction unmatched. CDR3 residues: CASSPRPGQGFGYTF. The CDR3, as DNA: TGTGCCAGCAGTCCCAGACCGGGACAGGGGTTTGGCTACACCTTC.

The chain employs TRBV24-1 and TRBJ2-5; perhaps TRBD1 as D (5 bases). CDR1 and CDR2 from the germline V gene are KGHDR and SFDVKD. The CDR3 spans 16 residues. V lost 3 bases and J 5 bases, leaving 18 bases between the germline ends. CDR3: CATSDLQGIRVETQYF. The CDR3 DNA reads TGTGCCACCAGTGATCTCCAGGGAATTAGAGTGGAGACCCAGTACTTC.

The chain joins TRBV30 to TRBJ1-4; D unclear. The CDR3 consists of 11 residues. Germline V lookup: CDR1 GTSNPN, CDR2 SVGIG (reference sequence). Trimming cost V 2 bases and J 4 bases, with 2 bases left between them. CDR3 sequence (DNA): TGTGCCTGGAGTTATAATGAAAAACTGTTTTTT. Translating gives CAWSYNEKLFF.

The chain has TRBV14 and TRBJ1-5; a possible D gene is TRBD1 (5 bases). V was trimmed by 2 bases and J by 3 bases, leaving 8 bases between them. Germline lookup yields CDR1 SGHDN and CDR2 FVKESK. This CDR3 spans 14 amino acids. The CDR3 DNA follows: TGTGCCAGCAGCCAACAGGGTTTCAATCAGCCCCAGCATTTT. The encoded protein is CASSQQGFNQPQHF. The full variable domain, with the rest looked up from reference TRBV14 and TRBJ1-5, is EAGVTQFPSHSVIEKGQTVTLRCDPISGHDNLYWYRRVMGKEIKFLLHFVKESKQDESGMPNNRFLAERTGGTYSTLKVQPAELEDSGVYFCASSQQGFNQPQHFGDGTRLSIL.

The chain links TRBV28 to TRBJ1-2; D is possibly TRBD1 (5 bases). CDR3 length equals 15 residues. CDR1 and CDR2 from the germline V gene are MDHEN and SYDVKM. Trimming removed 4 bases at V and 4 bases at J, with 16 bases between. The CDR3, as DNA: TGTGCCAGCAGTTCCGGGGGACTCCTAGTCTATGGCTACACCTTC. This translates into CASSSGGLLVYGYTF.

The CDR3 sequence is CASSGGQPQHF. The CDR3 bases are TGTGCCAGTTCAGGGGGACAGCCCCAGCATTTT. The chain has TRBV7-9 and TRBJ1-5; 7 bases agree with TRBD1. CDR1 and CDR2 (germline): SEHNR, FQNEAQ (reference sequence). Germline trimming cut 9 bases from V and 7 bases from J; bases unmatched to any gene: 3. The CDR3 contains 11 residues.